The entry that follows covers one T cell receptor beta chain sequence. The sample is drawn from a study of blood T cell repertoires in COVID-19. Study as a whole: COVID-19 samples collected from the United States, Italy and Spain covered acute and convalescent phases. PBMCs, B-cell-depleted T cells, or T cells were the source of the cDNA or gDNA that made up the material.

The method was immunoSEQ multiplex PCR; TCRdb's version includes in-frame clones alone and lacks a portion of them. The sample yields 70,000 to 95,000 clones, 85% seen once. The J segment lost 8 bases and the V segment lost 0 bases, leaving 2 bases of the junction unmatched. The CDR3 covers 14 residues. The germline CDR1 and CDR2 sequences are SGHVS and FNYEAQ. The sequenced sample was peripheral blood. This receptor was identified in a woman between 65 and 79 years old with active or convalescent COVID-19. The chain is built from TRBV7-6 and TRBJ2-3, with 10 nucleotides matching TRBD2. CDR3: CASSLAASGGTQYF. CDR3 nucleotide sequence: TGTGCCAGCAGCTTAGCGGCTAGCGGGGGTACGCAGTATTTT.